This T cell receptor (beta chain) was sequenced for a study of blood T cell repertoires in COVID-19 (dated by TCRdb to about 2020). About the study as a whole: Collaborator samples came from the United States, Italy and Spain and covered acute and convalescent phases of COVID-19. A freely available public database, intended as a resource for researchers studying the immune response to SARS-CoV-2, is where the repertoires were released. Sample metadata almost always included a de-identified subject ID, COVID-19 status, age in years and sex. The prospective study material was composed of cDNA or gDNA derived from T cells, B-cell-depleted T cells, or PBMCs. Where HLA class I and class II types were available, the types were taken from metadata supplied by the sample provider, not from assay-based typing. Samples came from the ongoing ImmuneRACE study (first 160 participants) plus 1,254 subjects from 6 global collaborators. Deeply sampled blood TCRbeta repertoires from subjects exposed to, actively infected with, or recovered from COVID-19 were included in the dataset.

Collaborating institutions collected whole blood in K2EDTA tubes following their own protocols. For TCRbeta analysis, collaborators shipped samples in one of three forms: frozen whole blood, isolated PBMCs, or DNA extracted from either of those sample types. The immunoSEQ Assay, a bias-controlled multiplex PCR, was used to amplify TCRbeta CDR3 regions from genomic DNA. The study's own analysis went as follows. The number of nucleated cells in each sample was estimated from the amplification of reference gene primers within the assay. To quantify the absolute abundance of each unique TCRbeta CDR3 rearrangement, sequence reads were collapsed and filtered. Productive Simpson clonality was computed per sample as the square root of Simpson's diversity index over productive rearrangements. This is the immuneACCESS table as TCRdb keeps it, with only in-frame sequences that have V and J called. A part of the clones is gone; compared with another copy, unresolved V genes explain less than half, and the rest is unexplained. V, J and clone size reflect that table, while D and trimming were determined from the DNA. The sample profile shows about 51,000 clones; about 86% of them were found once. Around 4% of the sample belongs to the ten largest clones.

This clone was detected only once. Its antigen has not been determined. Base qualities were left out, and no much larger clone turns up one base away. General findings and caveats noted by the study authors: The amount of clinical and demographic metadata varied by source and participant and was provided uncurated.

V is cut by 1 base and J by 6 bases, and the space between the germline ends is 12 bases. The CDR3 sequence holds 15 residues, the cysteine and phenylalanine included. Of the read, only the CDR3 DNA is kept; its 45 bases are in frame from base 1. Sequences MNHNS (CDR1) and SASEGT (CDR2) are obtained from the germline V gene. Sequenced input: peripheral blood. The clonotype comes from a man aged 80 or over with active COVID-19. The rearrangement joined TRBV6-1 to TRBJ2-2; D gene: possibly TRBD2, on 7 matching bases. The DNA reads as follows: TGTGCCAGCAGTGAAGGCGGGGGCCTTCCCGGGGAGCTGTTTTTT. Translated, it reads CASSEGGGLPGELFF.